These T cell receptor beta chains were read from a single sample in a study of T cell changes during pregnancy in multiple sclerosis. This table comes from immunoSEQ multiplex PCR, and its TCRdb copy is limited to in-frame clones, with some not included. The sample carries around 60,000 clones, 89% recorded once. The sequenced sample was peripheral blood, obtained in the first trimester of pregnancy. These receptors were collected from a female donor with multiple sclerosis, enrolled in a pregnancy study. Both conserved end residues are part of each CDR3. Each record gives: V gene, clone size, D gene, J gene, CDR3 DNA, CDR3 protein. D genes are given only for firm matches. Clone sizes are given selectively: once, few, many, or a class where the clone is expanded.

v_call: TRBV6-5
clone_size: NA
d_call: NA
j_call: TRBJ2-7
cdr3_nt: TGTGCCAGCAGGCCCGACAGGTCTAGCACCTACGAGCAGTACTTC
cdr3_aa: CASRPDRSSTYEQYF

v_call: TRBV19
clone_size: NA
d_call: NA
j_call: TRBJ1-1
cdr3_nt: TGTGCCAGTAGTCCAAACAGGGTTAGCACTGAAGCTTTCTTT
cdr3_aa: CASSPNRVSTEAFF

v_call: TRBV7-9
clone_size: NA
d_call: TRBD1
j_call: TRBJ1-3
cdr3_nt: TGTGCCAGCAGCTTCTCCGGGACAGTTAACTCTGGAAACACCATATATTTT
cdr3_aa: CASSFSGTVNSGNTIYF

v_call: TRBV5-6
clone_size: NA
d_call: NA
j_call: TRBJ2-5
cdr3_nt: TGTGCCAGCAGCTTACACTCGCCCCCGGAGGCCCAAGAGACCCAGTACTTC
cdr3_aa: CASSLHSPPEAQETQYF

v_call: TRBV10-3
clone_size: NA
d_call: TRBD2
j_call: TRBJ2-3
cdr3_nt: TGTGCCATCAGGGAAACTAGCGGCTCTAGCACAGATACGCAGTATTTT
cdr3_aa: CAIRETSGSSTDTQYF

v_call: TRBV6-6
clone_size: once
d_call: TRBD2
j_call: TRBJ2-7
cdr3_nt: TGTGCCAGCAGTTACTACCAGCGGGAGGGCACCTACGAGCAGTACTTC
cdr3_aa: CASSYYQREGTYEQYF

v_call: TRBV7-2
clone_size: NA
d_call: NA
j_call: TRBJ2-3
cdr3_nt: TGTGCCAGCAGCTTAGCCGTTTATGGGGGGGGCCGGACAGATACGCAGTATTTT
cdr3_aa: CASSLAVYGGGRTDTQYF

v_call: TRBV6-6
clone_size: once
d_call: NA
j_call: TRBJ1-2
cdr3_nt: TGTGCCAGCAGTTACTCAGGGACTATGAAGGGCTACACCTTC
cdr3_aa: CASSYSGTMKGYTF

v_call: TRBV5-1
clone_size: NA
d_call: TRBD2
j_call: TRBJ2-1
cdr3_nt: TGCGCCAGCCCCCCCGACATTAGCGGGGCCTACAATGAGCAGTTCTTC
cdr3_aa: CASPPDISGAYNEQFF

v_call: TRBV2
clone_size: NA
d_call: TRBD1
j_call: TRBJ1-2
cdr3_nt: TGTGCCAGCAGCGAGTACCCTCCCACAGGGGACTATGGCTACACCTTC
cdr3_aa: CASSEYPPTGDYGYTF

v_call: TRBV9
clone_size: NA
d_call: TRBD2
j_call: TRBJ2-1
cdr3_nt: TGTGCCAGCAGCATCGGACCCTCGCGGGGGAACAATGAGCAGTTCTTC
cdr3_aa: CASSIGPSRGNNEQFF

v_call: TRBV5-1
clone_size: NA
d_call: NA
j_call: TRBJ1-4
cdr3_nt: TGCGCCAGCAGCTCGGGGGGGGCAAGGGCTAATGAAAAACTGTTTTTT
cdr3_aa: CASSSGGARANEKLFF

v_call: TRBV7-6
clone_size: few
d_call: NA
j_call: TRBJ1-4
cdr3_nt: TGTGCCAGCAGCTCATTTCGGGAACGAAATGAAAAACTGTTTTTT
cdr3_aa: CASSSFRERNEKLFF

v_call: TRBV27
clone_size: NA
d_call: TRBD1
j_call: TRBJ2-7
cdr3_nt: TGTGCCATTAGAGACAGGGGTCAAGCCTACGAGCAGTACTTC
cdr3_aa: CAIRDRGQAYEQYF

v_call: TRBV19
clone_size: NA
d_call: NA
j_call: TRBJ1-2
cdr3_nt: TGTGCCAGTATGGGAGGGCAGTACTATGGCTACACCTTC
cdr3_aa: CASMGGQYYGYTF